The present T cell receptor beta chain was sequenced within a study of CD8 T cells in ankylosing spondylitis. General observations from the study: Typical of ankylosing spondylitis blood, it appeared, was a TCR beta motif of fewer than 10 highly homologous variants.

V shed 1 base, J shed 3 bases, and the junction held 8 bases outside the gene matches. This CDR3 is 16 amino acids long. Germline V lookup: CDR1 DFQATT, CDR2 SNEGSKA (reference sequence). This clonotype has a handful of counts. Its target is not known. Making use of molecular barcodes, quantitative 5'-RACE generated TCR beta libraries. One entry per CDR3 protein, called by TCRdb with MiXCR from the 5' RACE reads. This sample carries 250,000 or so distinct CDR3 sequences, 18% of them seen once, and the ten largest clones take under 40%. Specimen: blood, either unsorted or a sorted T cell fraction (not recorded which). The TCR comes from a male donor with ankylosing spondylitis or in good health (not recorded which). This sequence joins TRBV20-1 and TRBJ2-7; TRBD2 matches 11 bases. The CDR3 region has the DNA TGCAGTGCTAGAGGGACACTAGCGGGAGAAGGCTACGAGCAGTACTTC. It encodes CSARGTLAGEGYEQYF.